This entry concerns a single T cell receptor (beta chain). These data belong to a study of blood T cell repertoires in COVID-19. Study information: Nucleic acid was either cDNA or gDNA, and it came from T cells, B-cell-depleted T cells, or PBMCs.

Assay: immunoSEQ multiplex PCR; the TCRdb copy retains only in-frame clones and omits some. The table has about 230,000 clones, 83% seen once. Germline loops: CDR1 SGHTA, CDR2 FQGNSA. The V gene end was trimmed by 1 base and the J gene end by 8 bases; junction bases not matched to a gene: 9. The CDR3 runs 16 residues. The receptor was derived from a woman in her twenties or thirties with COVID-19, enrolled during active disease. The chain combines TRBV7-2 with TRBJ2-1, with TRBD2 matching 9 bases. Sequenced: peripheral blood. For the CDR3, the DNA is TGTGCCAGCAGCTTAGATATGGCGGGGGGGCTATATGAGCAGTTCTTC. Translated: CASSLDMAGGLYEQFF.